This T cell receptor beta chain is drawn from a study of blood T cell repertoires in COVID-19. Study context: Samples of COVID-19 (acute and convalescent) were obtained from the United States, Italy and Spain. T cells, B-cell-depleted T cells, or PBMCs supplied cDNA or gDNA.

The CDR3 covers 12 residues. V gave up 5 bases and J gave up 10 bases; unmatched junction bases: 6. CDR1 is KGHDR, CDR2 SFDVKD, per germline. Original methodology: Reference gene primers were amplified, and this amplification served to estimate nucleated cell counts. Generated by immunoSEQ multiplex PCR, the TCRdb table keeps only in-frame clones and is missing some. V, J and clone size derive from that table, while D and trimming were established from the DNA sequence. The sample has 40,000 to 55,000 clones, around 86% seen once; the top ten hold around 6.5%. The specimen sequenced was peripheral blood. The sequence was collected from a man aged 45 to 65 with active COVID-19. The chain is built from TRBV24-1 and TRBJ1-1, with TRBD1 matching 7 bases. The CDR3 DNA sequence: TGTGCCACCAGTGCGGACCGGACAGGAGCTTTCTTT. Protein: CATSADRTGAFF.